This record concerns one T cell receptor beta chain sequence. The data were obtained in a study of blood T cell repertoires in COVID-19. Study summary: The samples span acute and convalescent COVID-19 from the United States, Italy and Spain. In each case, the material was cDNA or gDNA derived from T cells, B-cell-depleted T cells, or PBMCs.

How the authors handled the data: Reference gene primer amplification in the assay estimated nucleated cell counts. Only in-frame clones appear in the TCRdb table, and some are missing; sequencing was by immunoSEQ multiplex PCR. Clone size and V and J calls were adopted from that table, with D and trimming inferred from the DNA. The table lists under 350,000 clones, around 87% of them singletons, with over 1% in the top ten. Trimming stripped 4 bases from V and 3 bases from J, with 11 bases between. This CDR3 is built from 14 residues. Per the germline V gene, CDR1 is SGHNT and CDR2 is YENEEA. The J gene is TRBJ2-3, the V gene TRBV11-3; a weak D match, TRBD1 (6 bases). The receptor's source is a man between 65 and 79 years old with acute or convalescent COVID-19. What was sequenced was peripheral blood. The CDR3 sequence: CASSSGQSTDTQYF. CDR3 coding DNA: TGTGCCAGCAGCTCCGGACAGAGTACAGATACGCAGTATTTT.